The source of this TCR beta chain is a study of PD-L1 blockade in urothelial cancer. Study background: Male sex and bladder-origin urothelial cancer were recorded for about 85% of the roughly 30 patients. Across blood samples, T cells had a median count of 141,255.

The repertoire was sequenced with immunoSEQ multiplex PCR; TCRdb's copy has only in-frame clones and lacks some. The table lists approximately 110,000 clones, under 85% of them singletons. The CDR3 has 15 amino acids. The germline V gene encodes CDR1 SGHTA and CDR2 FQGNSA. Deletions cut 0 bases from V and 9 bases from J, with 16 bases between. This clone came up once. This TCR derives from a man aged 50 or older with urothelial cancer. This specimen was PBMCs, taken around atezolizumab (anti-PD-L1) treatment. This chain connects TRBV7-2 to TRBJ2-3; weak D call: TRBD1 (5 bases). The CDR3 DNA is TGTGCCAGCAGCTTAGCGTACTTAGACAGCACCACGCAGTATTTT. Translation gives CASSLAYLDSTTQYF.